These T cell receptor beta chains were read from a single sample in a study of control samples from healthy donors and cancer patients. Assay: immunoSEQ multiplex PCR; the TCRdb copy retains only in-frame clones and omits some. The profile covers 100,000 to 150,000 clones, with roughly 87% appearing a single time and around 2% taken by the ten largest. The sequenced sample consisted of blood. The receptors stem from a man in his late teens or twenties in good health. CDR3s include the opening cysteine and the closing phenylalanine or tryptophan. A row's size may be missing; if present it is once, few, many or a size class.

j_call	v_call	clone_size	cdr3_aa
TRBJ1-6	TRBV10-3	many	CAIRKTGYNSPLHF
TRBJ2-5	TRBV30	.	CAWSSGIQETQYF
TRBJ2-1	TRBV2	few	CASSNGGNEQFF
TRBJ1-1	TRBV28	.	CASSLSTGRFAEAFF
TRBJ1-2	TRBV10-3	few	CAISEYGGDGYTF
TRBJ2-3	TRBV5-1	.	CASSVRGRAGTDTQYF
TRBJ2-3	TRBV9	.	CASGRAGGASDTQYF
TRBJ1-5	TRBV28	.	CASSLGGSNQPQHF
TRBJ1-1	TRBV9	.	CASSVVQGRNEAFF
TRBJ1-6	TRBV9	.	CASSIGQGNPLHF
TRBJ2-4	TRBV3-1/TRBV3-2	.	CASSQDSAGFKNIQYF
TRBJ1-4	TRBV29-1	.	CSVEGIVGNSDEKLFF
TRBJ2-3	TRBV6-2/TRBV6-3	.	CASSYVLAGGKSTDTQYF
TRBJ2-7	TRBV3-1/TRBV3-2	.	CASSLGAGRDEQYF
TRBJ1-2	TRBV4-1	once	CASSLSPGTGESSGYTF
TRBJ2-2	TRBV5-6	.	CASSFLFQGEAGELFF
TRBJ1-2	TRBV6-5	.	CASSPGTENYGYTF
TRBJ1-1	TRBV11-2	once	CASSLSLGNTEAFF
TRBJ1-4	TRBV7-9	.	CASSSNTEKLFF
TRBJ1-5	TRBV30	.	CAWTLSGRGGNQPQHF
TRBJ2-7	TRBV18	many	CASSLNSVVSYEQYF
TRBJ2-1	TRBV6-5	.	CASRGPNRNEQFF
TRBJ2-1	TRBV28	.	CASSYARDFSYNEQFF
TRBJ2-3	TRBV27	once	CASSFLLSQLAGEWDTQYF
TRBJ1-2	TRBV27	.	CASSFHGTGRAANYGYTF
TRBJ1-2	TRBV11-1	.	CASTGPGQGGYTF
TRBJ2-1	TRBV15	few	CATSRDRVRLAEGNEQFF
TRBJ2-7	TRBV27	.	CASSLNLGGTISYEQYF
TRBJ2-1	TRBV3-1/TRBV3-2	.	CASRVAGATEQFF